A single sample is the source of the 10 T cell receptor beta chains below, sequenced in a study of PD-1 blockade in classical Hodgkin lymphoma. Following autologous stem cell transplantation, relapse occurred in every patient, and exposure to brentuximab vedotin varied. TCRdb keeps only in-frame clones here, not all; method: immunoSEQ multiplex PCR. The repertoire holds about 27,000 clones, with just under 80% as singletons. The source was peripheral blood mononuclear cells (PBMCs), collected before the second cycle of nivolumab. The receptors stem from a human donor with classical Hodgkin lymphoma.

The chain is built from TRBV2 and TRBJ1-1; D is unresolved. With 4 bases removed from V and 4 bases from J, the gap between germline ends came to 16 bases. Germline CDR1 and CDR2: SNHLY and FYNNEI. This CDR3 comprises 15 residues. The CDR3 DNA is TGTGCCAGCAGTGTCTACTCCGGGAGGATCACTGAAGCTTTCTTT. It is translated as CASSVYSGRITEAFF. Full variable domain (missing parts from reference TRBV2 and TRBJ1-1): EPEVTQTPSHQVTQMGQEVILRCVPISNHLYFYWYRQILGQKVEFLVSFYNNEISEKSEIFDDQFSVERPDGSNFTLKIRSTKLEDSAMYFCASSVYSGRITEAFFGQGTRLTVV.

This sequence joins TRBV19 and TRBJ2-1; TRBD1 aligns across 8 bases. The CDR3 consists of 15 residues. CDR1 is LNHDA, CDR2 SQIVND, per germline (reference sequence). V lost 5 bases, J lost 4 bases, and 7 bases stayed unmatched. CDR3 nucleotides: TGTGCCAGTAGTCCCCAGGGGGCTTGGTACAATGAGCAGTTCTTC. This gives the protein CASSPQGAWYNEQFF. The variable domain in full, with the rest retrieved from reference TRBV19 and TRBJ2-1, is DGGITQSPKYLFRKEGQNVTLSCEQNLNHDAMYWYRQDPGQGLRLIYYSQIVNDFQKGDIAEGYSVSREKKESFPLTVTSAQKNPTAFYLCASSPQGAWYNEQFFGPGTRLTVL.

This clone was counted a single time. The V call is TRBV13, the J call TRBJ1-5, with D perhaps matching TRBD1 (5 bases). CDR1 and CDR2 from the germline V gene are PRHDT and FYEKMQ (reference sequence). The CDR3 is made up of 14 amino acids. Trimming left V 5 bases short and J 7 bases short, with 15 bases between. CDR3 sequence reads: CASSRGHPGQPQHF. DNA of the CDR3: TGTGCCAGCAGCCGCGGACACCCGGGCCAGCCCCAGCATTTT.

The rearrangement joins TRBV5-1 to TRBJ2-2; 12 bases line up with TRBD2. The CDR3 covers 17 residues. V shed 2 bases and J 2 bases; nucleotides not matched to a gene: 4. The germline CDR1 and CDR2 sequences are SGHRS and YFSETQ. This CDR3 is CASSFTSGGRNTGELFF. DNA of the CDR3: TGCGCCAGCAGCTTCACTAGCGGGGGGCGTAACACCGGGGAGCTGTTTTTT.

The CDR3 DNA follows: TGTGCCTGGAGCGCTACGGACTATAATTCACCCCTCCACTTT. Its translation is CAWSATDYNSPLHF. V and J are TRBV30 and TRBJ1-6; D uncertain. Trimming pared 3 bases from V and 3 bases from J, leaving 9 bases between. In germline, CDR1 is GTSNPN, CDR2 SVGIG (reference sequence). The CDR3 loop spans 14 amino acids.

This chain connects TRBV11-1 to TRBJ2-1; D gene unclear. This CDR3 has 12 amino acids. V lost 1 base and J 4 bases, leaving 2 bases between the germline ends. Germline assignment: CDR1 SGHAT and CDR2 FQDESV (reference sequence). The CDR3 sequence is CASSLEYNEQFF. The CDR3 DNA sequence: TGTGCCAGCAGCTTAGAATACAATGAGCAGTTCTTC.

The chain uses TRBV6-5 and TRBJ1-2, with 7 bases fitting TRBD1. Germline V gives CDR1 MNHEY, CDR2 SVGAGI. CDR3 length: 14 amino acids. Trimming at V came to 6 bases and at J to 0 bases, leaving 4 bases not matched to a gene. CDR3 loop: CASRGGTANYGYTF. In DNA, the CDR3 is TGTGCCAGCAGGGGGGGGACAGCTAACTATGGCTACACCTTC.

The J gene is TRBJ2-3, the V gene TRBV13; TRBD1 or TRBD2 may be the D gene (5 bases each). This CDR3 has 21 residues. CDR1 and CDR2 from the germline V gene are PRHDT and FYEKMQ (reference sequence). The ends were cut back, 5 bases at V and 0 bases at J, with 30 bases in the middle. The CDR3 sequence: CASSLRPGTWGGAVSTDTQYF. The CDR3 DNA is TGTGCCAGCAGCCTTAGGCCGGGGACCTGGGGCGGAGCAGTGAGCACAGATACGCAGTATTTT.

This clone was observed a few times. The V call is TRBV7-9, the J call TRBJ1-1; 7 nucleotides agree with TRBD1. Germline CDR1 and CDR2: SEHNR and FQNEAQ (reference sequence). Trimming cost V 3 bases and J 4 bases; bases outside gene matches: 5. CDR3 length: 14 residues. CDR3 nucleotides: TGTGCCAGCAGCTTCTACAGGGGCGGCACTGAAGCTTTCTTT. Translating gives CASSFYRGGTEAFF.

The rearrangement uses TRBV18 and TRBJ1-1; maybe TRBD1 (6 bases). The CDR3 spans 14 residues. CDR1 and CDR2 from the germline V gene are KGHSH and LQKENI. Trimming took 2 bases from V and 5 from J, leaving 12 bases between them. In DNA form, the CDR3 reads TGTGCCAGCTCACCAGCAGGGGTGAGGACTGAAGCTTTCTTT. Its translation is CASSPAGVRTEAFF.